The sequence of this TCR beta chain was determined in a study of shared clonotypes between healthy human individuals. About this clone: The antigen remains unidentified. At the DNA level, this CDR3 is encoded by other sequences in the same sample as well.

CDR3 size: 13 residues. Per germline, CDR1 SGHAT and CDR2 FQNNGV. Trimming cost V 5 bases and J 1 base, with 8 bases left between them. Methods used by the authors: Without quality scores, immunoSEQ junctional reads could not be filtered like full-length reads. The method was immunoSEQ multiplex PCR; TCRdb's version includes in-frame clones alone and lacks a portion of them. V and J calls and clone size are given by that table; D and trimming were obtained from the DNA. Among 550,000 to 750,000 clones, about 91% were seen once, and the ten largest hold about a quarter. Study outcomes and limitations: Sorted-subset samples were not fully sequenced, rarefaction indicated. For naive CD4 cells, approximately 4.7% of clonotypes were shared across a few donors.

Terminally differentiated effector memory CD45RA+ cells were excluded from the naive CD8 cells, which were CD45RO-negative and positively selected for CCR7. Donors were healthy HIV-negative adults without recent acute infections or vaccinations. Source material: naive CD8+ T cells sorted from blood. The gene calls are TRBV11-2 and TRBJ1-1; tentatively, D is TRBD1 (5 bases). This clonotype originated in a man between 25 and 39 years old in good health. CDR3 nucleotide sequence: TGTGCCAGCAGCCTCGGACAGAACACTGAAGCTTTCTTT. Translation: CASSLGQNTEAFF.